Listed below are T cell receptor beta chains from one sample, sequenced in a study of Graves' ophthalmopathy and Graves' hyperthyroidism. One entry per CDR3 protein, called by TCRdb with MiXCR from the multiplex PCR reads. The sample lists 200,000 to 300,000 distinct CDR3 sequences, approximately 42% occurring once. Material: peripheral blood. These TCRs come from an adult man with Graves' ophthalmopathy. Both conserved end residues are part of each CDR3. Each record gives: J gene, clone size, V gene, D gene, CDR3 protein, CDR3 DNA. The D gene is left open where the match is weak. The size entry is marked missing in some rows and otherwise reads once, few, many or a size class.

TRBJ2-6,-,TRBV5-4,TRBD1,CASSSTGAGGANVLTF,TGTGCCAGCAGCTCCACAGGGGCAGGTGGGGCCAACGTCCTGACTTTC
TRBJ2-7,-,TRBV4-1,TRBD2,CASSQEGTSGLDEQYF,TGCGCCAGCAGCCAAGAAGGGACTAGCGGGCTCGACGAGCAGTACTTC
TRBJ1-2,few,TRBV20-1,-,CSARDRTAPQNYGYTF,TGCAGTGCTAGAGACCGTACAGCCCCTCAAAACTATGGCTACACCTTC
TRBJ2-5,-,TRBV7-2,-,CASSSWDLEETQYF,TGTGCCAGCAGCTCGTGGGACTTAGAAGAGACCCAGTACTTC
TRBJ2-5,-,TRBV10-2,TRBD2,CASSPFLAGGETQYF,TGTGCCAGCAGCCCCTTCCTAGCGGGGGGGGAGACCCAGTACTTC
TRBJ2-5,few,TRBV20-1,-,CSARTVQETQYF,TGCAGTGCTAGGACAGTCCAAGAGACCCAGTACTTC
TRBJ2-7,-,TRBV7-7,TRBD2,CASSLAASGYEQYF,TGTGCTAGCAGCTTAGCGGCTAGCGGCTACGAGCAGTACTTC
TRBJ2-7,few,TRBV7-2,-,CASSFGRNSYEQYF,TGTGCCAGCAGCTTTGGCCGCAACTCCTACGAGCAGTACTTC
TRBJ2-2,-,TRBV20-1,TRBD2,CSAHYSGGAGELFF,TGCAGTGCCCACTATAGCGGGGGGGCCGGGGAGCTGTTTTTT
TRBJ2-5,few,TRBV20-1,-,CSASGGPQETQYF,TGCAGTGCTAGCGGGGGCCCCCAAGAGACCCAGTACTTC
TRBJ2-7,-,TRBV20-1,-,CSARDGAGSYEQYF,TGCAGTGCTAGAGATGGCGCGGGGTCCTACGAGCAGTACTTC
TRBJ2-5,-,TRBV29-1,TRBD1,CSVGTGGAGETQYF,TGCAGCGTCGGGACAGGGGGCGCAGGGGAGACCCAGTACTTC
TRBJ2-7,few,TRBV7-2,-,CASSLAHYEQYF,TGTGCCAGCAGCTTAGCGCATTACGAGCAGTACTTC
TRBJ1-4,-,TRBV2,-,CASSPFASATNEKLFF,TGTGCCAGCAGTCCCTTCGCGAGTGCAACTAATGAAAAACTGTTTTTT
TRBJ2-7,-,TRBV10-3,-,CAISERGGEQYF,TGTGCCATCAGTGAACGGGGTGGGGAGCAGTACTTC
TRBJ2-5,-,TRBV18,-,CASSPDATGETQYF,TGTGCCAGCTCACCAGACGCAACGGGGGAGACCCAGTACTTC
TRBJ1-1,-,TRBV20-1,-,CSARLGDTEAFF,TGCAGTGCTAGATTGGGGGACACTGAAGCTTTCTTT
TRBJ1-1,-,TRBV6-1,-,CATFLTPRAFF,TGTGCCACCTTTCTCACGCCGAGGGCTTTCTTT
TRBJ2-7,once,TRBV7-2,-,CASSPSQSSYEQYF,TGTGCCAGCAGCCCCTCACAGAGCTCCTACGAGCAGTACTTC
TRBJ2-1,-,TRBV19,TRBD2,CTSSLAGGIYNEQFF,TGTACCAGTAGTTTAGCGGGGGGAATTTACAATGAGCAGTTCTTC
TRBJ1-2,-,TRBV4-3,-,CASSQRGGGSGYTF,TGCGCCAGCAGCCAAAGGGGAGGGGGGAGTGGCTACACCTTC
TRBJ2-2,-,TRBV29-1,TRBD2,CSVPLRTGRASGTNTGELFF,TGCAGCGTTCCCCTTAGAACAGGGAGGGCTAGCGGGACGAACACCGGGGAGCTGTTTTTT
TRBJ2-1,-,TRBV2,-,CASSASRGEDEQFF,TGTGCCAGCAGTGCCAGTAGGGGGGAGGATGAGCAGTTCTTC
TRBJ2-7,-,TRBV24-1,-,CAISDPGSHTYEQYF,TGTGCCATCAGTGACCCGGGGTCTCATACCTACGAGCAGTACTTC
TRBJ2-7,few,TRBV29-1,-,CSVPGSYEQYF,TGCAGCGTGCCGGGGTCCTACGAGCAGTACTTC
TRBJ2-5,-,TRBV2,TRBD1,CASSEALRGRYETQYF,TGTGCCAGCAGTGAAGCGCTCAGGGGGCGGTATGAGACCCAGTACTTC
TRBJ2-5,-,TRBV29-1,-,CSVQGTRTDNEQYF,TGCAGCGTCCAGGGGACAAGAACTGACAATGAGCAGTACTTC
TRBJ1-6,-,TRBV9,TRBD1,CASRGGQGYNSPLHF,TGTGCCAGCAGGGGGGGACAGGGGTATAATTCACCCCTCCACTTT
TRBJ1-2,-,TRBV28,-,CASRNIDGIYGYTF,TGTGCCAGCAGAAACATTGACGGGATCTATGGCTACACCTTC
TRBJ2-7,-,TRBV10-3,TRBD1,CAIRGTGGEGYEQYF,TGTGCCATCAGAGGAACAGGGGGCGAGGGCTACGAGCAGTACTTC
TRBJ2-5,-,TRBV5-1,TRBD2,CASSAGGPKETQYF,TGCGCCAGCAGCGCGGGGGGACCTAAAGAGACCCAGTACTTC
TRBJ2-7,many,TRBV7-8,-,CASSLADRINEQYF,TGTGCCAGCAGCCTAGCGGACAGGATCAACGAGCAGTACTTC
TRBJ1-1,few,TRBV20-1,-,CSAPGLMSTEAFF,TGCAGTGCTCCAGGGTTAATGAGCACTGAAGCTTTCTTT
TRBJ1-5,few,TRBV6-4,-,CASSEVWGDNQPQHF,TGTGCCAGCAGTGAAGTATGGGGTGACAATCAGCCCCAGCATTTT
TRBJ2-7,-,TRBV20-1,-,CSAQRPGTSSYEQYF,TGCAGTGCTCAGCGCCCGGGGACGAGCTCCTACGAGCAGTACTTC
TRBJ2-5,-,TRBV7-8,TRBD1,CASSLFSGQGGETQYF,TGTGCCAGCAGCTTATTTTCGGGACAGGGTGGAGAGACCCAGTACTTC
TRBJ2-3,-,TRBV7-2,-,CASSFGSMGTDTQYF,TGTGCCAGCAGCTTTGGCAGCATGGGCACAGATACGCAGTATTTT
TRBJ2-3,-,TRBV11-2,-,CASSLVGNTQYF,TGTGCCAGCAGCTTAGTTGGGAATACGCAGTATTTT
TRBJ2-5,-,TRBV10-2,TRBD1,CASSDQGANQETQYF,TGCGCCAGCAGTGACCAGGGGGCGAACCAAGAGACCCAGTACTTC
TRBJ2-7,-,TRBV7-9,TRBD2,CASSLAGTGEQYF,TGCGCCAGCAGCTTAGCGGGAACCGGGGAGCAGTACTTC
TRBJ1-6,few,TRBV15,TRBD1,CATRRGSGGNSPLHF,TGTGCCACCAGAAGAGGTTCAGGGGGAAATTCACCCCTCCACTTT
TRBJ2-5,-,TRBV7-8,-,CASSLGRGDQETQYF,TGTGCCAGCAGCTTAGGAAGGGGGGACCAAGAGACCCAGTACTTC
TRBJ1-4,-,TRBV25-1,TRBD1,CASSPGTALEKLFF,TGTGCCAGCAGTCCAGGGACAGCGTTGGAAAAACTGTTTTTT
TRBJ2-3,-,TRBV24-1,-,CATRRGASTDTQYF,TGTGCCACCAGACGGGGGGCTAGCACAGATACGCAGTATTTT
TRBJ2-7,few,TRBV2,TRBD2,CASLAGASYEQYF,TGTGCCAGTTTAGCGGGGGCTTCCTACGAGCAGTACTTC
TRBJ2-7,-,TRBV7-2,TRBD1,CASSSYRGVNEQYF,TGTGCCAGCAGCTCCTACAGGGGAGTTAACGAGCAGTACTTC
TRBJ1-2,-,TRBV24-1,TRBD1,CATSDRDRDPYGYTF,TGTGCCACCAGTGATAGGGACAGGGACCCCTATGGCTACACCTTC
TRBJ1-2,few,TRBV10-2,-,CASSETDRSGYTF,TGCGCCAGCAGTGAGACCGACAGGAGTGGCTACACCTTC
TRBJ1-1,many,TRBV7-9,-,CASSTTRTEAFF,TGTGCCAGCAGCACCACGCGCACTGAAGCTTTCTTT
TRBJ2-3,-,TRBV20-1,-,CSARSDTQYF,TGCAGTGCTAGATCGGATACGCAGTATTTT